This is a list of T cell receptor beta chains from one sample in a study of T-cell reconstitution after alpha-beta-depleted transplantation in children. MiXCR, run by TCRdb on the PCR reads, gives a single entry per CDR3 protein. The data show about 980,000 distinct CDR3 sequences, with 25% to 35% seen just once and roughly 28% held by the top ten. Sequences were derived from PBMCs, mostly from graft donor cells, sampled 360 days after TCRalphabeta/CD19-depleted stem cell transplant. The receptors stem from a boy in the first two years of life who had a stem cell transplant for SCID, so the T cells may come from the graft donor. The CDR3 runs from the conserved cysteine through the conserved F or W. Each record gives: D gene, V gene, J gene, clone size, CDR3 DNA, CDR3 protein. A D gene is named only where the DNA matches it firmly. Clone size is stated in some rows and not others, as once, few, many or a class when expanded.

.	TRBV10-1	TRBJ2-1	.	TGCGCCAGCAGTGAAGGGGGGGCAGGTGAGGACAATGAGCAGTTCTTC	CASSEGGAGEDNEQFF
.	TRBV12-3/TRBV12-4	TRBJ2-2	.	TGTGCCAGCAGTTTAGACCCCAGGGCGAGGACCGGGGAGCTGTTTTTT	CASSLDPRARTGELFF
TRBD1	TRBV27	TRBJ1-5	.	TGTGCCAGCAGCCCTTCTGGACAGGGGATCAATCAGCCCCAGCATTTT	CASSPSGQGINQPQHF
.	TRBV27	TRBJ2-2	.	TGTGCCAGCAGTCCGGCTCCACCCGGCACCGGGGAGCTGTTTTTT	CASSPAPPGTGELFF
.	TRBV30	TRBJ2-5	few	TGTGCCTGGAGTGTAGCCCAAGAGACCCAGTACTTC	CAWSVAQETQYF
TRBD1	TRBV29-1	TRBJ2-7	.	TGCAGCGTTGAAGTCATCGAAACCTTGGGACAGCATTACCACGAGCAGTACTTC	CSVEVIETLGQHYHEQYF
TRBD1	TRBV2	TRBJ2-7	few	TGTGCCAGCAGGACAGGGCGCGAGCAGTACTTC	CASRTGREQYF
TRBD1	TRBV12-3/TRBV12-4	TRBJ2-7	.	TGTGCCAGCAGAGGACAGGGGGGATTCTACGAGCAGTACTTC	CASRGQGGFYEQYF
TRBD1	TRBV4-1	TRBJ1-5	.	TGCGCCAGCAGTCGGACAGGGGGCTCGGGTCAGCCCCAGCATTTT	CASSRTGGSGQPQHF
.	TRBV20-1	TRBJ2-1	.	TGCAGTGCTAGAACCAGCTCTCACAATGAGCAGTTCTTC	CSARTSSHNEQFF
.	TRBV5-1	TRBJ2-3	.	TGCGCCAGCAGCTTGGCCCCCTTTGGTTCTAGCACAGATACGCAGTATTTT	CASSLAPFGSSTDTQYF
.	TRBV5-1	TRBJ2-7	few	TGCGCCAGCAGTTTGATAGGACACGGTACCTACGAGCAGTACTTC	CASSLIGHGTYEQYF
.	TRBV28	TRBJ1-6	.	TGTGCCAGCAGTGGCCCGGCAGGGCGGGAAGAATCCTCACCCCTCCACTTT	CASSGPAGREESSPLHF
.	TRBV13	TRBJ2-7	.	TGTGCCAGCAGCCGTACGGGGGCGAACTACGAGCAGTACTTC	CASSRTGANYEQYF
.	TRBV7-9	TRBJ2-2	few	TGTGCCAGCAGCTTAGCGATGTGGTTGGGCACCGGGGAGCTGTTTTTT	CASSLAMWLGTGELFF
.	TRBV5-1	TRBJ2-3	many	TGTGCCAGCAGCTTAGGGCAGGCTACAGATACGCAGTATTTT	CASSLGQATDTQYF
.	TRBV20-1	TRBJ2-1	once	TGCAGTGCTAGAGATGGGGCTAATGAGCAGTTCTTC	CSARDGANEQFF
TRBD1	TRBV7-9	TRBJ2-7	.	TGTGCCAGCAGCCCAACCAGGGGGCAAGAGCAGTACTTC	CASSPTRGQEQYF
TRBD1	TRBV29-1	TRBJ2-7	few	TGCAGCGTCCGGACAGGTTATTCGAACTACGAGCAGTACTTC	CSVRTGYSNYEQYF
.	TRBV6-1	TRBJ2-1	.	TGTGCCAGCAGGGCGGGTCGGGGGCACAATGAGCAGTTCTTC	CASRAGRGHNEQFF
.	TRBV28	TRBJ1-1	few	TGTGCCAGCCTCCCAGGGGTCCTGAACACTGAAGCTTTCTTT	CASLPGVLNTEAFF
.	TRBV4-1	TRBJ2-5	few	TGCGCCAGCAGCCAATGGACAAGCAAAGAGACCCAGTACTTC	CASSQWTSKETQYF